In this sample, the clone carrying this TCR beta chain turned up once. The target antigen is unknown. The sample comes from a study of OX40 agonist ivuxolimab in advanced cancers. General study points: Expanded clones belonging to CD8+ T cells outnumbered, on average, those of CD4+.

Sequencing used immunoSEQ multiplex PCR; TCRdb keeps in-frame clones, though not all of them. The table includes around 46,000 clones, 90% to 95% detected once. CDR1 is SGDLS, CDR2 YYNGEE, per germline. Trimming left V 4 bases short and J 11 bases short, with 9 bases between. This CDR3 contains 11 residues. Here the sequenced sample was CD4+ or CD8+ T cells sorted from blood, taken in a trial of the OX40 agonist ivuxolimab. This sequence joins TRBV9 and TRBJ1-4, with D uncertain. The sequence was obtained from an adult with an advanced solid tumor such as melanoma, head and neck, liver or kidney cancer. DNA of the CDR3: TGTGCCAGCAGCTCCCCCGGGAAACTGTTTTTT. This codes for CASSSPGKLFF.